These 8 T cell receptor beta chains were all obtained from the same sample, sequenced in a study of human T cells and chemical hapten exposure. TCRdb itself ran the RACE reads through MiXCR, one entry per CDR3 protein. Altogether around 60,000 distinct CDR3 sequences are present, about 7% being singletons, with the ten largest covering 1.5% to 2%. Stated time point: pre-sensitization, week 0. As to treatment: therapeutic diphenylcyclopropenone sensitization with weekly scalp DPC. Sequencing used whole blood, obtained in connection with sensitization to the hapten diphenylcyclopropenone (DPC). The receptors come from a woman aged 25-40 years with alopecia areata. Some clones in this sample may be carry-over from other donors' samples.

This clonotype was counted ten times or more. This chain links TRBV9 with TRBJ1-1, with 8 bases that match TRBD1. Germline V gene lookup returns CDR1 SGDLS and CDR2 YYNGEE. This CDR3 has 16 residues. V gave up 0 bases and J gave up 3 bases; unmatched junction bases: 7. The CDR3 nucleotides are TGTGCCAGCAGCGTAGGGGGGACAGGAGACCACACTGAAGCTTTCTTT. Translating it yields CASSVGGTGDHTEAFF.

This clonotype was detected many times. The J gene is TRBJ1-1, the V gene TRBV7-3; D may be TRBD1 (5 bases). The CDR3 covers 15 residues. Per the germline V gene, CDR1 is SGHTA and CDR2 is FQGTGA. V was clipped by 1 base and J by 0 bases, with 9 bases between them. The CDR3 DNA follows: TGTGCCAGCAGCTTAATCGCAGGGATGAACACTGAAGCTTTCTTT. This encodes CASSLIAGMNTEAFF.

The table lists this clonotype with many counts. This chain connects TRBV20-1 to TRBJ2-2; 7 nucleotides agree with TRBD1. Germline V CDR1 and CDR2: DFQATT, SNEGSKA (reference sequence). Trimming removed 1 base from V and 0 bases from J; junction bases left unmatched: 5. This CDR3 spans 16 amino acids. CDR3 DNA sequence: TGCAGTGCTAGAGCTACCGGGACAGCGAACACCGGGGAGCTGTTTTTT. It encodes CSARATGTANTGELFF.

This clonotype was found many times. The V call is TRBV18, the J call TRBJ2-7, with 10 bases lining up with TRBD1. There are 14 residues in the CDR3. V gave up 4 bases and J gave up 1 base; unmatched junction bases: 1. The V gene's germline CDR1 is KGHSH and CDR2 LQKENI. CDR3 protein: CASSRTGGSYEQYF. The CDR3 bases are TGTGCCAGCTCACGGACAGGGGGGTCCTACGAGCAGTACTTC.

This clonotype was counted at least ten times. The gene calls are TRBV27 and TRBJ2-7, with D perhaps given as TRBD1 or TRBD2 (5 bases each). V shed 3 bases and J shed 5 bases, with 14 bases lying between them. Germline lookup yields CDR1 MNHEY and CDR2 SMNVEV (reference sequence). The CDR3 length is 14 residues. The CDR3 DNA reads as TGTGCCAGCAGTTTGGGGGTAGCATCTCACGAGCAGTACTTC. As protein: CASSLGVASHEQYF.

About this clonotype itself: A much larger clone differs by one base, so this may be a read error. The J gene is TRBJ2-1, the V gene TRBV7-3; 9 bases line up with TRBD2. This CDR3 region has 15 residues. CDR1 and CDR2 from the germline V gene are SGHTA and FQGTGA. DNA for the CDR3: TGTGCCAGCAGCTTCCTAGCGGGGAGCTACAATGGGCAGTTCTTC. Protein: CASSFLAGSYNGQFF.

This clonotype has at least ten counts. V gene TRBV29-1 combines with J gene TRBJ2-2; D is unclear. V was shortened by 7 bases and J by 4 bases, with 10 bases between the two germline ends. This CDR3 is 12 amino acids long. CDR1 and CDR2 (germline): SQVTM, ANQGSEA. DNA for the CDR3: TGCAGCGCTAGAAATTTCACCGGGGAGCTGTTTTTT. It translates to CSARNFTGELFF.

Details on this clonotype: Being one base from a much bigger clone, this may be a read error. This chain uses TRBV5-4 with TRBJ2-3; weak D call: TRBD1 (5 bases). V was pared by 4 bases and J by 3 bases, with 15 bases between. Germline assignment: CDR1 SGHNT and CDR2 YYREEE (reference sequence). This CDR3 spans 15 amino acids. Here the CDR3 reads CASSQGSTKTDTQYF. DNA of the CDR3: TGTGCCAGCAGCCAGGGCTCCACAAAAACAGATACGCAGTATTTT.